The 11 T cell receptor beta chains listed next were all sequenced from one sample in a study of T-cell memory formation after mild COVID-19. In TCRdb, the 5' RACE reads were re-called with MiXCR into one record per CDR3 protein. The sample lists more than 350,000 distinct CDR3 sequences, 15% to 20% occurring once. The sequenced material came from PBMCs or a T cell subset sorted from them (not recorded which). These TCRs come from a man between 18 and 35 years old who had mild COVID-19 (a few samples of this study predate the infection). Cell type and time point are not known.

This clonotype was observed a handful of times. The rearrangement uses TRBV12-3 or TRBV12-4 and TRBJ2-5; maybe TRBD1 (5 bases). Trimming stripped 6 bases from V and 4 bases from J, with 12 bases between. The CDR3 has 13 residues. For the CDR3, the DNA is TGTGCCAGCAGGGGGCCGAACGGAGAGACCCAGTACTTC. Its translation: CASRGPNGETQYF.

The V gene is TRBV29-1, the J gene TRBJ2-3; D possibly corresponds to TRBD2 (6 bases). This CDR3 has 13 residues. Trimming removed 5 bases from V and 3 bases from J, with 12 bases in between. Germline V gene lookup returns CDR1 SQVTM and CDR2 ANQGSEA. Here the CDR3 DNA reads TGCAGCGTTCCGGGGGTGATAACAGATACGCAGTATTTT. It codes for CSVPGVITDTQYF.

The CDR3 protein is CASSSLPATNTTGELFF. The CDR3 DNA sequence: TGTGCCAGCAGCTCCCTACCGGCCACTAACACCACCGGGGAGCTGTTTTTT. The chain uses TRBV5-4 and TRBJ2-2; D call uncertain. V lost 3 bases to trimming and J lost 4 bases, with 19 bases between them. The CDR3 has 17 residues. Germline V gives CDR1 SGHNT, CDR2 YYREEE (reference sequence). Full variable domain (outside the CDR3, taken from reference TRBV5-4 and TRBJ2-2): ETGVTQSPTHLIKTRGQQVTLRCSSQSGHNTVSWYQQALGQGPQFIFQYYREEENGRGNFPPRFSGLQFPNYSSELNVNALELDDSALYLCASSSLPATNTTGELFFGEGSRLTVL.

This clonotype appeared a single time. The rearrangement links TRBV7-9 to TRBJ2-2, with unresolved D. Germline CDR1 and CDR2: SEHNR and FQNEAQ (reference sequence). Deletions cut 9 bases from V and 4 bases from J, with 6 bases between. This CDR3 is 11 amino acids long. The CDR3 sequence is CARSLTGELFF. The CDR3 nucleotides read TGTGCCAGGAGTCTCACCGGGGAGCTGTTTTTT.

Only a few counts were recorded for this clonotype. The V and J genes are TRBV2 and TRBJ2-5; D might be TRBD1 (7 bases). Trimming took 4 bases from V and 2 from J, leaving 11 bases between them. The CDR3 totals 14 residues. Germline V gene sequence: CDR1 SNHLY, CDR2 FYNNEI. CDR3 nucleotides: TGTGCCAGCAGTGCGCGGGGACAGCAAGAGACCCAGTACTTC. Translated: CASSARGQQETQYF.

V is TRBV12-3 or TRBV12-4 and J is TRBJ2-7; D may be TRBD1 (5 bases). The CDR3 totals 15 residues. Trimming removed 10 bases from V and 4 bases from J, with 23 bases in between. CDR3 residues: CATSPRASSAYEQYF. CDR3 bases: TGTGCCACCTCTCCCAGGGCATCTTCCGCATACGAGCAGTACTTC.

The CDR3 DNA reads as TGTGCCAGCTCACCGACTAGCGGGGGGGCCAGAGAGCAGTACGTC. This translates into CASSPTSGGAREQYV. This sequence joins TRBV18 and TRBJ2-7; 14 positions agree with TRBD2. The germline gives CDR1 KGHSH, CDR2 LQKENI. V lost 3 bases, J lost 7 bases, and 5 bases stayed unmatched. The CDR3 consists of 15 residues.

This clonotype came up a few times. The V call is TRBV11-2, the J call TRBJ2-6; D is unclear. Germline CDR1 and CDR2: SGHAT and FQNNGV. V gave up 4 bases and J gave up 2 bases, with 15 bases separating them. The CDR3 runs 17 residues. The CDR3 spells CASSSAVLRTGANVLTF. CDR3 DNA: TGTGCCAGCAGCTCGGCGGTTTTGCGGACTGGGGCCAACGTCCTGACTTTC.

This clonotype was found a few times. V gene TRBV28 combines with J gene TRBJ1-6; TRBD1 matches at 8 bases. This CDR3 is built from 15 residues. V was pared by 6 bases and J by 10 bases, with 11 bases of the junction left unmatched. CDR1 MDHEN and CDR2 SYDVKM come from the germline V gene. CDR3 DNA: TGTGCCAGCAGATCCCCGGGACAGGTTAGATCACCCCTCCACTTT. Amino acids: CASRSPGQVRSPLHF.

The rearrangement uses TRBV20-1 and TRBJ2-3; perhaps TRBD1 as D (6 bases). The CDR3 extends over 16 amino acids. Germline V gene sequence: CDR1 DFQATT, CDR2 SNEGSKA (reference sequence). V was pared by 1 base and J by 0 bases, with 14 bases between. The CDR3 here is CSARGRDRRSTDTQYF. In DNA form, the CDR3 reads TGCAGTGCTAGAGGAAGAGACAGGCGTAGCACAGATACGCAGTATTTT.

This clonotype was seen just once. The chain recombines TRBV6-5 with TRBJ1-2, with D uncertain. The CDR3 totals 13 residues. CDR1 and CDR2 (germline): MNHEY, SVGAGI. V shed 0 bases and J shed 4 bases, with 6 bases lying between them. The CDR3 DNA reads TGTGCCAGCAGTTACTCGAGGGTCTATGGCTACACCTTC. Protein: CASSYSRVYGYTF.